These 26 T cell receptor beta chains came from one sample sequenced in a study of cytomegalovirus exposure and HLA in healthy donors. PCR employed 60 Vbeta and 13 Jbeta primers. The protocol was immunoSEQ multiplex PCR, while the TCRdb copy is restricted to in-frame clones and leaves out a portion. Among about 89,000 clones, 86% were seen once, and the ten largest hold 8% to 10%. Sequenced: PBMCs. The receptors stem from a man aged 30 to 39 in good health and CMV-seropositive.

V gene TRBV9 combines with J gene TRBJ2-1, with no clear D. V dropped 2 bases and J dropped 9 bases, with 6 bases sitting between them. This CDR3 region has 11 residues. The germline V gene has CDR1 SGDLS and CDR2 YYNGEE. This chain's CDR3 is CASSVGVEQFF. The CDR3 coding sequence is TGTGCCAGCAGCGTGGGCGTTGAGCAGTTCTTC. Combining the CDR3 with reference TRBV9 and TRBJ2-1 gives the whole variable domain DSGVTQTPKHLITATGQRVTLRCSPRSGDLSVYWYQQSLDQGLQFLIQYYNGEERAKGNILERFSAQQFPDLHSELNLSSLELGDSALYFCASSVGVEQFFGPGTRLTVL.

This chain links TRBV29-1 with TRBJ2-7; D perhaps matches TRBD2 (5 bases). V shed 1 base and J shed 3 bases, with 10 bases lying between them. Germline CDR1 and CDR2: SQVTM and ANQGSEA. The CDR3 totals 13 residues. The CDR3 loop reads CSVEAEGGYEQYF. CDR3 nucleotide sequence: TGCAGCGTTGAAGCGGAAGGAGGCTACGAGCAGTACTTC.

This chain joins TRBV19 and TRBJ2-6, with TRBD1 matching over 8 bases. V lost 3 bases, J lost 0 bases, and 4 bases stayed unmatched. The CDR3 has 17 amino acids. Per germline, CDR1 LNHDA and CDR2 SQIVND (reference sequence). This CDR3 reads CASSMGTGASGANVLTF. The DNA for the CDR3 is TGTGCCAGTAGTATGGGGACAGGTGCCTCTGGGGCCAACGTCCTGACTTTC.

The gene calls are TRBV5-1 and TRBJ1-4; a weak D match, TRBD1 (5 bases). Per germline, CDR1 SGHRS and CDR2 YFSETQ. The CDR3 is made up of 17 amino acids. Trimming left V 0 bases short and J 0 bases short, with 12 bases between. CDR3 in DNA: TGCGCCAGCAGCTTGGCCATGGGGCGGACAACTAATGAAAAACTGTTTTTT. Translated, it gives CASSLAMGRTTNEKLFF.

J is TRBJ1-1 and V is TRBV2; 9 bases align to TRBD1. Germline V gene data show CDR1 as SNHLY and CDR2 as FYNNEI. The V gene end was trimmed by 8 bases and the J gene end by 4 bases; junction bases not matched to a gene: 5. This CDR3 region has 13 residues. The CDR3: CASGSTGGTEAFF. The CDR3 bases are TGTGCCAGCGGGTCGACAGGGGGCACTGAAGCTTTCTTT.

This clone was counted only a few times. The chain couples TRBV6-5 to TRBJ2-4; 8 bases are a match to TRBD2. Germline assignment: CDR1 MNHEY and CDR2 SVGAGI. This CDR3 is built from 15 residues. V trimming: 6 bases; J trimming: 5 bases; junction bases outside the gene matches: 9. CDR3 sequence: CASSTSTSGQNIQYF. In nucleotides, the CDR3 is TGTGCCAGCAGCACCTCTACTAGCGGCCAAAACATTCAGTACTTC.

V is TRBV7-8 and J is TRBJ2-3, with TRBD2 matching over 14 bases. This CDR3 is 17 amino acids long. Trimming at V came to 5 bases and at J to 4 bases, leaving 8 bases not matched to a gene. CDR1 is SGHVS and CDR2 is FQNEAQ in the germline V gene. The CDR3 is CASSTRLAGGYPDTQYF. CDR3 sequence (DNA): TGTGCCAGCAGCACCAGACTAGCGGGAGGGTACCCAGATACGCAGTATTTT. Full variable domain (missing parts from reference TRBV7-8 and TRBJ2-3): GAGVSQSPRYKVAKRGQDVALRCDPISGHVSLFWYQQALGQGPEFLTYFQNEAQLDKSGLPSDRFFAERPEGSVSTLKIQRTQQEDSAVYLCASSTRLAGGYPDTQYFGPGTRLTVL.

With regard to this clone: The sample has other DNA sequences that encode this CDR3 too. The rearrangement links TRBV28 to TRBJ1-1; D may be TRBD1 (6 bases). Germline CDR1 MDHEN, CDR2 SYDVKM. The CDR3 contains 14 residues. With 5 bases removed from V and 0 bases from J, the gap between germline ends came to 10 bases. The CDR3 protein is CASSVGQMNTEAFF. The CDR3 bases are TGTGCCAGCAGTGTCGGACAGATGAACACTGAAGCTTTCTTT.

The rearrangement links TRBV5-1 to TRBJ2-1; TRBD1 agrees at 9 bases. The CDR3 is made up of 14 amino acids. The ends lost 4 bases at V and 9 bases at J; junction bases unmatched: 8. Per the germline V gene, CDR1 is SGHRS and CDR2 is YFSETQ. CDR3 bases: TGCGCCAGCAGCCTTGGACAGGGGCGTGTTGAGCAGTTCTTC. Translating it yields CASSLGQGRVEQFF.

The chain employs TRBV5-6 and TRBJ2-1; 7 positions match TRBD1. V was pared by 0 bases and J by 4 bases, with 7 bases of the junction left unmatched. CDR3 length: 16 amino acids. Germline assignment: CDR1 SGHDT and CDR2 YYEEEE. CDR3 sequence: CASSLDRGGIYNEQFF. The CDR3 bases are TGTGCCAGCAGCTTGGACAGGGGTGGAATATACAATGAGCAGTTCTTC.

The chain has TRBV5-1 and TRBJ1-5; 7 bases are a match to TRBD1. CDR3 length: 14 amino acids. Germline CDR1 SGHRS, CDR2 YFSETQ. V was pared by 4 bases and J by 6 bases, with 7 bases of the junction left unmatched. CDR3 bases: TGCGCCAGCAGCCCCGACAGGGATGGTCAGCCCCAGCATTTT. It codes for CASSPDRDGQPQHF.

This clone has a single count. The rearrangement joins TRBV27 to TRBJ1-1, with 9 bases matching TRBD1. The CDR3 length is 13 residues. Per germline, CDR1 MNHEY and CDR2 SMNVEV (reference sequence). Trimming at V came to 7 bases and at J to 10 bases, leaving 10 bases not matched to a gene. The CDR3 DNA follows: TGTGCCAGCATTTCACAGGGGGCGCTTACAGCTTTCTTT. This sequence encodes CASISQGALTAFF.

The CDR3 reads CAWRDKRGLESYNEQFF. For the CDR3, the DNA is TGTGCCTGGAGGGACAAACGGGGACTCGAATCCTACAATGAGCAGTTCTTC. The rearrangement links TRBV30 to TRBJ2-1; the D gene is possibly TRBD2 (6 bases). Germline CDR1 GTSNPN, CDR2 SVGIG (reference sequence). V was shortened by 3 bases and J by 1 base, with 19 bases between the two germline ends. This CDR3 has 17 residues.

The chain employs TRBV28 and TRBJ2-2, with TRBD2 identical over 12 bases. With V trimmed by 11 bases and J by 6 bases, 10 bases remained unmatched. The CDR3 consists of 15 residues. Germline assignment: CDR1 MDHEN and CDR2 SYDVKM. The DNA for the CDR3 is TGTGCCGGGGGCCTAGCGGGAGGGCCAGCCGGGGAGCTGTTTTTT. Translated, it gives CAGGLAGGPAGELFF.

The chain uses TRBV19 and TRBJ1-4; 8 bases fit TRBD1. Germline CDR1 is LNHDA and CDR2 is SQIVND (reference sequence). This CDR3 spans 14 amino acids. Trimming cost V 7 bases and J 10 bases; bases outside gene matches: 11. The chain's CDR3 is CASTSDRAQGKLFF. The CDR3 nucleotides are TGTGCCAGTACCTCGGACAGGGCCCAGGGAAAACTGTTTTTT.

J is TRBJ2-7 and V is TRBV5-1, with D possibly TRBD1 on 6 matching bases. Germline V gives CDR1 SGHRS, CDR2 YFSETQ. CDR3 length: 14 residues. The germline V and J ends were trimmed by 4 bases and 5 bases, with 16 bases remaining between them. The CDR3 DNA follows: TGCGCCAGCAGCCTAGGGGGATCCGGGGACGAGCAGTACTTC. The encoded protein is CASSLGGSGDEQYF. The full variable domain, in which reference TRBV5-1 and TRBJ2-7 provide the parts outside the CDR3, is KAGVTQTPRYLIKTRGQQVTLSCSPISGHRSVSWYQQTPGQGLQFLFEYFSETQRNKGNFPGRFSGRQFSNSRSEMNVSTLELGDSALYLCASSLGGSGDEQYFGPGTRLTVT.

The rearrangement joins TRBV27 to TRBJ2-5; a possible D gene is TRBD2 (6 bases). This CDR3 contains 19 residues. With 0 bases removed from V and 2 bases from J, the gap between germline ends came to 22 bases. CDR1 is MNHEY, CDR2 SMNVEV, per germline (reference sequence). The CDR3, as DNA: TGTGCCAGCAGTTTATCCCTGGTGGGGGTCAAGGAGGGGCAAGAGACCCAGTACTTC. This encodes CASSLSLVGVKEGQETQYF.

The J gene is TRBJ1-6, the V gene TRBV19; D is possibly TRBD1 (5 bases). The CDR3 runs 13 residues. Looked up from germline, CDR1 is LNHDA and CDR2 is SQIVND (reference sequence). The V gene lost 5 bases and the J gene lost 9 bases, with 11 bases spanning the gap. CDR3 loop: CASSLRDSSPLHF. The CDR3 nucleotides are TGTGCCAGTAGTCTCAGGGACTCTTCACCCCTCCACTTT.

The rearrangement links TRBV7-2 to TRBJ1-2; 9 nucleotides align to TRBD1. This CDR3 region has 14 residues. CDR1 SGHTA and CDR2 FQGNSA come from the germline V gene. The V and J ends lost 5 bases and 8 bases, in that order; junction bases with no gene match: 9. CDR3 sequence: CASSPGQGPVGYTF. CDR3 bases: TGTGCCAGCAGCCCGGGACAGGGCCCCGTGGGCTACACCTTC.

This chain joins TRBV4-1 and TRBJ1-5; D is undetermined. The ends were cut back, 4 bases at V and 5 bases at J, with 9 bases in the middle. The germline gives CDR1 MGHRA, CDR2 YSYEKL. This CDR3 spans 13 amino acids. CDR3 sequence (DNA): TGCGCCAGCAGCCTCCTCGGGGATCAGCCCCAGCATTTT. Encoded protein: CASSLLGDQPQHF.

Here the CDR3 DNA reads TGTGCCAGCAGCTTGGGGACTAGCGGAGCACCCTACAATGAGCAGTTCTTC. This translates into CASSLGTSGAPYNEQFF. The chain has TRBV11-2 and TRBJ2-1; TRBD2 aligns across 11 bases. The V gene end was trimmed by 3 bases and the J gene end by 2 bases; junction bases not matched to a gene: 6. The CDR3 spans 17 residues. Germline V lookup: CDR1 SGHAT, CDR2 FQNNGV. The full variable domain, in which reference TRBV11-2 and TRBJ2-1 provide the parts outside the CDR3, is EAGVAQSPRYKIIEKRQSVAFWCNPISGHATLYWYQQILGQGPKLLIQFQNNGVVDDSQLPKDRFSAERLKGVDSTLKIQPAKLEDSAVYLCASSLGTSGAPYNEQFFGPGTRLTVL.

V gene TRBV19 combines with J gene TRBJ2-7; D remains ambiguous. V lost 2 bases and J 0 bases, leaving 5 bases between the germline ends. Germline V lookup: CDR1 LNHDA, CDR2 SQIVND (reference sequence). This CDR3 contains 13 residues. The CDR3 spells CASSIQSSYEQYF. Written as DNA, the CDR3 is TGTGCCAGTAGTATACAGTCCTCCTACGAGCAGTACTTC.

The chain joins TRBV11-3 to TRBJ2-1; TRBD2 matches at 8 bases. The CDR3 length is 14 residues. V shed 2 bases, J shed 4 bases, and the junction held 1 base outside the gene matches. From germline, CDR1 is SGHNT and CDR2 YENEEA. The DNA of the CDR3 is TGTGCCAGCAGCTTAACTAGCGGATACAATGAGCAGTTCTTC. Its protein product is CASSLTSGYNEQFF.

The chain is built from TRBV9 and TRBJ2-1; 7 nucleotides line up with TRBD2. This CDR3 comprises 17 residues. The germline V gene has CDR1 SGDLS and CDR2 YYNGEE. V was clipped by 1 base and J by 4 bases; unmatched bases: 11. CDR3 sequence: CASSVMAGVFEYNEQFF. CDR3 sequence (DNA): TGTGCCAGCAGCGTAATGGCGGGAGTTTTCGAATACAATGAGCAGTTCTTC. Full variable domain (outside the CDR3, taken from reference TRBV9 and TRBJ2-1): DSGVTQTPKHLITATGQRVTLRCSPRSGDLSVYWYQQSLDQGLQFLIQYYNGEERAKGNILERFSAQQFPDLHSELNLSSLELGDSALYFCASSVMAGVFEYNEQFFGPGTRLTVL.

This sequence joins TRBV5-1 and TRBJ2-3; D may be TRBD1 (5 bases). Germline V gives CDR1 SGHRS, CDR2 YFSETQ. The CDR3 consists of 17 residues. The V and J ends lost 1 base and 1 base respectively, with 16 bases between them. This CDR3 is CASSLTPRAGGTDTQYF. Here the CDR3 DNA reads TGCGCCAGCAGCTTGACCCCCAGGGCAGGTGGCACAGATACGCAGTATTTT.

This clone has a single count. V usage is TRBV28 and J usage is TRBJ2-3; 11 positions match TRBD2. Looked up from germline, CDR1 is MDHEN and CDR2 is SYDVKM. With V trimmed by 6 bases and J by 3 bases, 5 bases remained unmatched. The CDR3 sequence is 15 residues long. CDR3 coding DNA: TGTGCCAGCAGACCCGGGACTAGCGGTACAGATACGCAGTATTTT. It is translated as CASRPGTSGTDTQYF.